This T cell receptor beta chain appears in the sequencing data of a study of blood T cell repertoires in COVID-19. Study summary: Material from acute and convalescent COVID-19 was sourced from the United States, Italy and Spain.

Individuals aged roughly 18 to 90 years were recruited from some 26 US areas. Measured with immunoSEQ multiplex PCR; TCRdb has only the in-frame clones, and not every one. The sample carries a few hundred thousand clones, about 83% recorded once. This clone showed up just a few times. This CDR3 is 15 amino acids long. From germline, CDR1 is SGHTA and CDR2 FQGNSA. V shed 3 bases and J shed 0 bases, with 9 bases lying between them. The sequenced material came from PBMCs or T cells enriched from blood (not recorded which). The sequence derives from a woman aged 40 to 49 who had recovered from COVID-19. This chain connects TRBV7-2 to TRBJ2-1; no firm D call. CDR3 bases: TGTGCCAGCAGCTTTATACAGAGCTCCTACAATGAGCAGTTCTTC. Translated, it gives CASSFIQSSYNEQFF.